Shown below are 18 T cell receptor beta chains from a single sample sequenced in a study of graft-versus-host responses after intestinal transplantation (dated by TCRdb to about 2021). These receptors are not linked to any known antigen. Preparation of the library involved the immunoSEQ multiplex PCR assay. Here the immuneACCESS table is served through TCRdb, limited to in-frame sequences with V and J called. Missing clones are a known gap in these copies; in checked studies unresolved V genes cover under half, and the rest lacks a known reason. This sample is represented by about 100,000 clones; more than 85% of them were singletons. The ten largest clones take up around 1% of the sample. The sample's time point label, in plain terms: cells obtained before transplantation from donor or recipient. The input for sequencing was unstimulated CD4+ T cells sorted from spleen or lymph node cells, taken before transplant. These receptors were obtained from a human donor who was the organ donor for an intestinal transplant.

The chain carries TRBV4-1 and TRBJ1-2; the D gene is possibly TRBD1 (5 bases). V was trimmed by 1 base and J by 6 bases, leaving 15 bases between them. The CDR3 runs 15 residues. Germline loops: CDR1 MGHRA, CDR2 YSYEKL. The CDR3 loop is CASSQGPGSTNGYTF. The CDR3 DNA follows: TGCGCCAGCAGCCAAGGGCCAGGGTCGACGAATGGCTACACCTTC.

This clone was counted a single time. CDR3 in amino acids: CASSTGLAGGQGTDTQYF. The DNA of the CDR3 is TGTGCCAGTAGTACCGGACTAGCGGGGGGGCAAGGCACAGATACGCAGTATTTT. V and J are TRBV19 and TRBJ2-3; 15 bases fit TRBD2. J lost 1 base, V lost 4 bases, and 6 bases had no gene match. The CDR3 spans 18 residues. CDR1 is LNHDA, CDR2 SQIVND, per germline (reference sequence).

This chain joins TRBV19 and TRBJ1-6; no reliable D call. The CDR3 has 15 residues. V was trimmed by 3 bases and J by 4 bases, leaving 10 bases between them. CDR1 is LNHDA and CDR2 is SQIVND in the germline V gene (reference sequence). This chain's CDR3 is CASSIGLPYNSPLHF. The CDR3 DNA reads TGTGCCAGTAGTATCGGCTTACCTTATAATTCACCCCTCCACTTT.

This clone was seen a handful of times. V gene TRBV7-9 combines with J gene TRBJ1-2; D is ambiguous. The CDR3 loop spans 12 amino acids. Trimming stripped 1 base from V and 2 bases from J, with 2 bases between. In germline, CDR1 is SEHNR, CDR2 FQNEAQ (reference sequence). The CDR3 nucleotides read TGTGCCAGCAGCTTAGAGAACTATGGCTACACCTTC. Amino acids: CASSLENYGYTF.

CDR3 region: CAWSLQGAAGELFF. In DNA, the CDR3 is TGTGCCTGGAGTCTGCAGGGGGCAGCCGGGGAGCTGTTTTTT. The gene calls are TRBV30 and TRBJ2-2; 8 bases are shared with TRBD1. The V gene end was trimmed by 2 bases and the J gene end by 6 bases; junction bases not matched to a gene: 5. CDR1 and CDR2 from the germline V gene are GTSNPN and SVGIG (reference sequence). This CDR3 has 14 amino acids. Full variable domain (missing parts from reference TRBV30 and TRBJ2-2): SQTIHQWPATLVQPVGSPLSLECTVEGTSNPNLYWYRQAAGRGLQLLFYSVGIGQISSEVPQNLSASRPQDRQFILSSKKLLLSDSGFYLCAWSLQGAAGELFFGEGSRLTVL.

V is TRBV7-6 and J is TRBJ2-5; D is possibly TRBD1 or TRBD2 (5 bases each). Germline CDR1 is SGHVS and CDR2 is FNYEAQ. The CDR3 runs to 15 residues. The V and J ends lost 3 bases and 2 bases respectively, with 13 bases between them. The CDR3, as DNA: TGTGCCAGCAGCTTTTCGGGACGGAGGCAAGAGACCCAGTACTTC. Translation gives CASSFSGRRQETQYF.

The V call is TRBV28, the J call TRBJ1-5; possible D gene TRBD1, 5 bases. The CDR3 spans 18 residues. CDR1 MDHEN and CDR2 SYDVKM come from the germline V gene. Trimming took off 3 bases at V and 0 bases at J, with 18 bases between the two ends. CDR3 sequence: CASSFSPQGVYSNQPQHF. CDR3 in DNA: TGTGCCAGCAGTTTTTCGCCACAAGGGGTTTATAGCAATCAGCCCCAGCATTTT.

This chain joins TRBV7-3 and TRBJ2-3, with 7 bases matching TRBD2. Germline V gene data show CDR1 as SGHTA and CDR2 as FQGTGA. V shed 0 bases and J 2 bases; nucleotides not matched to a gene: 5. The CDR3 has 16 amino acids. In DNA, the CDR3 is TGTGCCAGCAGCTTAACCGGGACTATTCACACAGATACGCAGTATTTT. It translates to CASSLTGTIHTDTQYF. Full variable domain (missing parts from reference TRBV7-3 and TRBJ2-3): GAGVSQTPSNKVTEKGKYVELRCDPISGHTALYWYRQSLGQGPEFLIYFQGTGAADDSGLPNDRFFAVRPEGSVSTLKIQRTERGDSAVYLCASSLTGTIHTDTQYFGPGTRLTVL.

This chain connects TRBV29-1 to TRBJ2-5, with TRBD2 matching 10 bases. V was clipped by 8 bases and J by 3 bases; unmatched bases: 18. Germline V gene data show CDR1 as SQVTM and CDR2 as ANQGSEA. The CDR3 spans 17 residues. The CDR3 region has the DNA TGCAGCCCATCCAAATCCATAGGGACTAGCGAAAAAGAGACCCAGTACTTC. This encodes CSPSKSIGTSEKETQYF.

The chain joins TRBV5-4 to TRBJ2-7; D gene unclear. Per the germline V gene, CDR1 is SGHNT and CDR2 is YYREEE (reference sequence). The CDR3 length is 12 residues. The V gene lost 1 base and the J gene lost 1 base, with 3 bases spanning the gap. The CDR3 DNA follows: TGTGCCAGCAGCTTGAGTTCCTACGAGCAGTACTTC. Its protein product is CASSLSSYEQYF.

The chain recombines TRBV30 with TRBJ1-5, with unresolved D. CDR3 length equals 14 residues. Germline CDR1 is GTSNPN and CDR2 is SVGIG (reference sequence). Trimming took 6 bases from V and 1 from J, leaving 13 bases between them. The CDR3 loop is CACRGYGSNQPQHF. The CDR3 DNA is TGTGCCTGCCGGGGTTACGGAAGCAATCAGCCCCAGCATTTT.

The J gene is TRBJ2-6, the V gene TRBV10-3; 12 bases agree with TRBD1. V shed 8 bases and J 2 bases; nucleotides not matched to a gene: 4. The CDR3 has 16 residues. Germline assignment: CDR1 ENHRY and CDR2 SYGVKD. The chain's CDR3 is CAILGQGAPGANVLTF. As DNA, the CDR3 is TGTGCCATCTTGGGACAGGGGGCCCCTGGGGCCAACGTCCTGACTTTC.

Points on this clone: This specimen includes other DNA sequences encoding the same CDR3. The chain joins TRBV20-1 to TRBJ1-2; D is undetermined. Germline lookup yields CDR1 DFQATT and CDR2 SNEGSKA (reference sequence). The CDR3 loop spans 11 amino acids. V was clipped by 0 bases and J by 3 bases, with 2 bases between them. The CDR3 loop reads CSAREDYGYTF. CDR3 nucleotides: TGCAGTGCTAGAGAAGACTATGGCTACACCTTC.

This clone was seen just once. The J gene is TRBJ2-2, the V gene TRBV5-1, with 8 bases lining up with TRBD1. The CDR3 is 17 residues long. V lost 9 bases to trimming and J lost 3 bases; unmatched junction nucleotides: 16. Looked up from germline, CDR1 is SGHRS and CDR2 is YFSETQ. CDR3 in DNA: TGCGCCATCGAGCATCGGAAGGACAGGGAGGACACCGGGGAGCTGTTTTTT. This gives the protein CAIEHRKDREDTGELFF.

CDR3 in amino acids: CAIGRDQPQHF. DNA for the CDR3: TGTGCCATAGGGCGTGATCAGCCCCAGCATTTT. The rearrangement joins TRBV10-3 to TRBJ1-5; D uncertain. Germline CDR1 ENHRY, CDR2 SYGVKD. This CDR3 is 11 amino acids long. V gave up 9 bases and J gave up 5 bases, with 8 bases separating them.

A single count supports this clone. The same CDR3 also results from other DNA sequences found in this sample. The rearrangement joins TRBV20-1 to TRBJ2-7; the D is unclear. The germline CDR1 and CDR2 sequences are DFQATT and SNEGSKA (reference sequence). The CDR3 loop spans 10 amino acids. V lost 5 bases and J 2 bases, leaving 4 bases between the germline ends. Here the CDR3 reads CSALTYEQYF. CDR3 bases: TGCAGTGCTTTAACCTACGAGCAGTACTTC.

This clone was counted only a few times. The chain employs TRBV11-3 and TRBJ2-5; 9 nucleotides line up with TRBD1. The CDR3 is 16 residues long. The germline CDR1 and CDR2 sequences are SGHNT and YENEEA. The ends lost 1 base at V and 5 bases at J; junction bases unmatched: 8. This chain's CDR3 is CASSLGPGQGRETQYF. CDR3 bases: TGTGCCAGCAGCTTAGGCCCGGGACAGGGTCGGGAGACCCAGTACTTC.

As DNA, the CDR3 is TGCGCCAGCAGCTCCCCCCGTGGGGGCGGGGATACGCAGTATTTT. Amino acids: CASSSPRGGGDTQYF. The V and J genes are TRBV5-1 and TRBJ2-3, with a possible D match to TRBD1 (6 bases). CDR3 length: 15 amino acids. The V end was cut by 3 bases, the J end by 6 bases, with 17 bases between. Germline V gene data show CDR1 as SGHRS and CDR2 as YFSETQ.